Sequencing of this T cell receptor beta chain was carried out in a study of spatial heterogeneity in lung cancer. About the study: Matched bulk RNA-seq yielded a T cell transcriptional module score. Counts of TCR transcripts in tumor regions correlated strongly with that score. Findings and caveats of the study: Tracking of tumor mutation counts was seen in expanded intratumoral alpha and beta TCR counts.

Every TCR cDNA molecule bore a unique molecular identifier. MiXCR, applied by TCRdb to the 5' RACE reads, yields one record per CDR3 protein. The sample carries more than 1,400 distinct CDR3 sequences, 10% to 15% recorded once. Trimming cost V 6 bases and J 4 bases; bases outside gene matches: 11. The CDR3 contains 15 residues. Germline CDR1 is DFQATT and CDR2 is SNEGSKA (reference sequence). Time point here: sample taken at primary tumor resection. Sequencing covered unsorted whole RNA taken from tumor, nontumor lung or frozen PBMC. Judged by abundance, this clonotype is large. The antigen is not known. This beta chain is an unintended read in a library built for alpha chains; its size means little.

The TCR was taken from a female donor with early-stage non-small cell lung cancer. The chain links TRBV20-1 to TRBJ2-3; 9 positions agree with TRBD1. This material consisted of lung tumor tissue, taken at surgery. CDR3 sequence (DNA): TGCAGTGCACCTAGGACAGGGGAGGTAGCAGATACGCAGTATTTT. Amino acids: CSAPRTGEVADTQYF.